The 6 T cell receptor beta chains given below trace back to one sample, sequenced in a study of blood T cell repertoires in COVID-19. Repertoires were generated with immunoSEQ multiplex PCR, while TCRdb's copy carries only in-frame clones and drops some. The profile covers under 500,000 clones, with around 89% appearing a single time and about 4.5% taken by the ten largest. The specimen was peripheral blood. These receptors came from a woman aged 30 to 39 with acute or convalescent COVID-19.

This CDR3 reads CASSLALSGAGTGELFF. CDR3 bases: TGCGCCAGCAGCTTGGCCCTTTCAGGGGCGGGCACCGGGGAGCTGTTTTTT. The gene calls are TRBV5-1 and TRBJ2-2; possibly TRBD1 for D (6 bases). The CDR3 runs 17 residues. Deletions cut 0 bases from V and 4 bases from J, with 16 bases between. From germline, CDR1 is SGHRS and CDR2 YFSETQ.

The chain couples TRBV18 to TRBJ2-3; 8 bases align to TRBD2. The V and J ends lost 4 bases and 5 bases, in that order; junction bases with no gene match: 8. The germline gives CDR1 KGHSH, CDR2 LQKENI. The CDR3 runs 15 residues. DNA for the CDR3: TGTGCCAGCTCACAAGCGGGGGCCTCGGGAGATACGCAGTATTTT. Translation: CASSQAGASGDTQYF.

This chain connects TRBV9 to TRBJ1-6, with TRBD1 identical over 9 bases. Unmatched junction bases numbered 5, after V lost 0 bases and J lost 10 bases. The CDR3 length is 15 residues. Germline V CDR1 and CDR2: SGDLS, YYNGEE. In DNA, the CDR3 is TGTGCCAGCAGCGTAGATACAGGGGGCGCCTCACCCCTCCACTTT. Protein: CASSVDTGGASPLHF.

V is TRBV4-1 and J is TRBJ2-5, with 11 bases fitting TRBD2. The V gene end was trimmed by 0 bases and the J gene end by 3 bases; junction bases not matched to a gene: 6. Germline V lookup: CDR1 MGHRA, CDR2 YSYEKL. This CDR3 region has 17 residues. CDR3 coding DNA: TGCGCCAGCAGCCAAGAGCCCCCGGGACTAGCGGAAGAGACCCAGTACTTC. Its protein is CASSQEPPGLAEETQYF.

In this sample, this clone turned up a few times. V usage is TRBV6-5 and J usage is TRBJ1-4; D unresolved. CDR1 and CDR2 (germline): MNHEY, SVGAGI. The CDR3 contains 15 residues. V lost 6 bases to trimming and J lost 6 bases, with 17 bases between them. Here the CDR3 reads CASSPAGRADEKLFF. The CDR3 DNA sequence: TGTGCCAGCAGCCCAGCGGGAAGGGCCGATGAAAAACTGTTTTTT.

The chain uses TRBV11-2 and TRBJ1-1, with D unresolved. The CDR3 is 14 amino acids. Germline lookup yields CDR1 SGHAT and CDR2 FQNNGV. V lost 4 bases and J lost 1, with 10 bases in between. CDR3 sequence (DNA): TGTGCCAGCAGCTACCCGACAAGGAACACTGAAGCTTTCTTT. Residues: CASSYPTRNTEAFF.